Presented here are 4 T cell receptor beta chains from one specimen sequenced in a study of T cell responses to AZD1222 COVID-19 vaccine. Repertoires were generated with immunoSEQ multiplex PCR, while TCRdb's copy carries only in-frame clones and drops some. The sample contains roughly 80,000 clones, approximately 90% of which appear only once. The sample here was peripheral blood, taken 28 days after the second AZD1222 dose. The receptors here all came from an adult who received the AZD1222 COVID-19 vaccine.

The CDR3 reads CASTFSNEQFF. CDR3 DNA sequence: TGCGCCAGCACCTTCTCAAATGAGCAGTTCTTC. The chain employs TRBV5-1 and TRBJ2-1; D unclear. Germline values: CDR1 SGHRS, CDR2 YFSETQ. The CDR3 is 11 residues long. Trimming cost V 6 bases and J 7 bases, with 8 bases left between them.

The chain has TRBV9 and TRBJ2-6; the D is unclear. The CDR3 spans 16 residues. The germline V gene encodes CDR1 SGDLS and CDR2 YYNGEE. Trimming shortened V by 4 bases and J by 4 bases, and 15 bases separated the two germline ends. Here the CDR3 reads CASSIQSFLGANVLTF. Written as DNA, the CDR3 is TGTGCCAGCAGCATCCAGTCCTTTCTGGGGGCCAACGTCCTGACTTTC.

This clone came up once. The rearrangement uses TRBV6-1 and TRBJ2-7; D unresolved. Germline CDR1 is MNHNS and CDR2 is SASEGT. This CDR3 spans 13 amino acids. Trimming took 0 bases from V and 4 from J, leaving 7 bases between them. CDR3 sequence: CASSEALRYEQYF. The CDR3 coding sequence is TGTGCCAGCAGTGAAGCCCTTCGATACGAGCAGTACTTC.

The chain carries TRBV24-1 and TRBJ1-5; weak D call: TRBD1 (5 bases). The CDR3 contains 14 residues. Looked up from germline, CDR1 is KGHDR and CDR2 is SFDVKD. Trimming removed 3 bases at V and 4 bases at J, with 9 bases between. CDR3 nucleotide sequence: TGTGCCACCAGTGATCTGACAGTTAATCAGCCCCAGCATTTT. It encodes CATSDLTVNQPQHF.